This TCR beta chain was captured in a study of cytomegalovirus exposure and HLA in healthy donors. The PCR had 60 Vbeta and 13 Jbeta primers. Sequenced by immunoSEQ multiplex PCR; TCRdb stores in-frame clones only, minus some. This table has a few hundred thousand clones, roughly 80% appearing once. With regard to this clone: Its target is not known.

Study outcomes and limitations: Rarity marked most TCR sequences, yet some public TCRs occurred in many donors. For TCR beta chains, V- and J-gene trimming was later linked to a missense DCLRE1C variant.

The CDR3 length is 16 residues. V shed 0 bases, J shed 3 bases, and the junction held 7 bases outside the gene matches. Looked up from germline, CDR1 is SGDLS and CDR2 is YYNGEE. This sequence originates from a girl aged 2 to 9 in good health and CMV-seronegative. The sample was PBMCs. The chain uses TRBV9 and TRBJ2-7; TRBD2 aligns across 9 bases. The CDR3 protein is CASSVAPAGGNYEQYF. The CDR3 DNA is TGTGCCAGCAGCGTAGCCCCGGCGGGAGGGAACTACGAGCAGTACTTC.